Listed below are T cell receptor beta chains from one sample, sequenced in a study of T-cell memory formation after mild COVID-19. One entry per CDR3 protein, called by TCRdb with MiXCR from the 5' RACE reads. Here the sample spans around 440,000 distinct CDR3 sequences, 15% to 20% being singletons. Sequencing used PBMCs or a T cell subset sorted from them (not recorded which). The source of these receptors is an adult woman who had mild COVID-19 (a few samples of this study predate the infection). Cell type and time point are not known. Both conserved end residues are part of each CDR3.

>TRBV24-1|TRBJ2-2|17
CATSDFPQGVNTGELFF
>TRBV14|TRBJ2-1|18
CASSQVDSGRAIYNEQFF
>TRBV24-1|TRBJ2-5|17
CATSDPPLASVRETQYF
>TRBV5-6|TRBJ2-1|14
CASSLAGTANEQFF
>TRBV20-1|TRBJ2-6|16
CSARTPFGGGANVLTF
>TRBV2|TRBJ2-3|13
CASSEGNTDTQYF
>TRBV24-1|TRBJ2-2|14
CATSERGNTGELFF
>TRBV4-1|TRBJ1-1|14
CASSLKTGPFEAFF
>TRBV10-3|TRBJ2-5|12
CASRQGWETQYF
>TRBV12-3/TRBV12-4|TRBJ1-4|17
CASSPGGGQSTNEKLFF
>TRBV9|TRBJ2-1|13
CASSVEGDNEQFF
>TRBV4-2|TRBJ2-3|13
CASSQGDADTQYF
>TRBV29-1|TRBJ2-3|13
CSARDSNTDTQYF
>TRBV12-3/TRBV12-4|TRBJ2-1|13
CASSLSTYNEQFF
>TRBV30|TRBJ1-6|15
CAWSNEGKRNSPLHF
>TRBV28|TRBJ1-6|14
CASIRIQGGSPLHF
>TRBV19|TRBJ1-5|16
CASSTTRQGAFQPQHF
>TRBV30|TRBJ1-2|17
CAWRRMTPTRGLYGYTF
>TRBV20-1|TRBJ1-2|12
CSASKAGVAYTF
>TRBV27|TRBJ1-1|13
CASSLFGATEAFF
>TRBV12-3/TRBV12-4|TRBJ2-2|14
CASSAQGAAGELFF
>TRBV4-1|TRBJ1-6|15
CASSPGHPDDSPLHF
>TRBV4-1|TRBJ1-5|15
CASSPRALGNQPQHF
>TRBV20-1|TRBJ2-1|8
CSARDKIF
>TRBV20-1|TRBJ1-2|11
CSASSGAGYTF
>TRBV5-1|TRBJ2-5|14
CASSRRQGGETQYF
>TRBV7-9|TRBJ2-3|12
CASRGDTDTQYF
>TRBV29-1|TRBJ2-1|14
CSVGFRLAGNEQFF
>TRBV20-1|TRBJ2-3|14
CSARGPGSTDTQYF
>TRBV5-1|TRBJ2-7|16
CASSATGQVPPYEQYF
>TRBV27|TRBJ2-3|15
CASSLSRVGTDTQYF
>TRBV27|TRBJ2-7|15
CASAWGQGAPYEQYF
>TRBV12-3/TRBV12-4|TRBJ2-7|13
CASSRQVFYEQYF
>TRBV20-1|TRBJ2-3|15
CSALARGGAPTSRYF
>TRBV2|TRBJ1-4|12
CASKWTNEKLFF
>TRBV5-5|TRBJ2-7|15
CASSLDPGDSYEQYF
>TRBV3-1|TRBJ2-3|17
CASSQDRITGGRDTQYF
>TRBV24-1|TRBJ1-5|18
CATSDKNRDRGLFKSQHF
>TRBV4-2|TRBJ2-7|15
CASSQEGSNSYEQYF
>TRBV19|TRBJ2-1|13
CASSRGGWSEQFF
>TRBV5-5|TRBJ2-7|11
CASSGSSEQYF
>TRBV18|TRBJ2-1|16
CASSPPGRGPYNEQFF
>TRBV5-1|TRBJ2-7|13
CASSLAREAEQYF
>TRBV29-1|TRBJ2-1|16
CSVGVEAGASPNEQFF
>TRBV3-1|TRBJ2-7|14
CASSQDRGTYEQYF
>TRBV29-1|TRBJ2-3|13
CSVATGRTDTQYF
>TRBV4-1|TRBJ1-1|15
CASSQGETVNTEAFF
>TRBV7-3|TRBJ1-2|16
CASSLGQGAVRNGYTF
>TRBV7-6|TRBJ2-5|15
CASSLGENRQVAQYF
>TRBV5-6|TRBJ2-3|18
CASSLLHGAGGLRDTQYF
>TRBV12-3/TRBV12-4|TRBJ2-7|13
CASSFNRVYEQYF
>TRBV2|TRBJ2-2|15
CASSELGGKDGELFF
>TRBV29-1|TRBJ1-2|16
CSVEQEAGLVGYGYTF
>TRBV7-8|TRBJ2-3|20
CASSLGLAGGPSHITDTQYF